This T cell receptor beta chain was found in a study of blood T cells in healthy people across ages. V shed 2 bases and J shed 6 bases, with 17 bases lying between them. In germline, CDR1 is LNHDA, CDR2 SQIVND (reference sequence). This CDR3 contains 15 residues. Together with a sample-barcoded 5' primer, a J-beta primer mix was included in a second PCR lasting roughly 7 to 11 cycles. TCRdb recomputed calls from the 5' RACE reads with MiXCR, one row per CDR3 protein. The table shows fewer than 1,200,000 distinct CDR3 sequences, with less than 25% occurring only once. This same sample was also taken into another study, of T cells of mothers and their children.

The clonotype was recovered from a girl aged 2-10 years in good health. Sample: blood. The chain recombines TRBV19 with TRBJ2-7, with unresolved D. The CDR3 is CASSISIGSISEQYF. DNA of the CDR3: TGTGCCAGTAGTATATCTATCGGTTCAATCAGCGAGCAGTACTTC.